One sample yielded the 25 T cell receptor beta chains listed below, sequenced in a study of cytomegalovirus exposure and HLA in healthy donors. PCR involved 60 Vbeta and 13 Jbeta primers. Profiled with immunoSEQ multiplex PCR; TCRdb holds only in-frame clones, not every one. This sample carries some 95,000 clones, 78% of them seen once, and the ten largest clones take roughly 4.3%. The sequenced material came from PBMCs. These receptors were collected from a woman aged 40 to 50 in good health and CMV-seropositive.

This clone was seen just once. The CDR3 here is CASRDRGSTEAFF. The CDR3 bases are TGTGCCAGCAGGGACAGGGGGTCAACTGAAGCTTTCTTT. V usage is TRBV2 and J usage is TRBJ1-1; 10 bases are a match to TRBD1. CDR3 length: 13 amino acids. The germline V gene encodes CDR1 SNHLY and CDR2 FYNNEI. Losses at the gene ends were 6 bases for V and 5 bases for J; bases not matched to a gene: 3.

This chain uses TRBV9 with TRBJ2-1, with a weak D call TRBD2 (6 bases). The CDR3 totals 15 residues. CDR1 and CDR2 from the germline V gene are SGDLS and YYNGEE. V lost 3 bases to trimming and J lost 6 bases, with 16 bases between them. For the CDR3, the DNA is TGTGCCAGCAGCGGGCCCGGGACTGCCATCAATGAGCAGTTCTTC. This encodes CASSGPGTAINEQFF. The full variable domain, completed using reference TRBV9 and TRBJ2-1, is DSGVTQTPKHLITATGQRVTLRCSPRSGDLSVYWYQQSLDQGLQFLIQYYNGEERAKGNILERFSAQQFPDLHSELNLSSLELGDSALYFCASSGPGTAINEQFFGPGTRLTVL.

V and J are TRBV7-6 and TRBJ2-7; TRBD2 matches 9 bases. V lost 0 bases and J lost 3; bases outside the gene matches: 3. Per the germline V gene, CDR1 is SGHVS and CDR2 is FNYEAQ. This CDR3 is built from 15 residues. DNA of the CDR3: TGTGCCAGCAGCTTAGCAGCGGGAGGCTACTACGAGCAGTACTTC. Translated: CASSLAAGGYYEQYF.

The CDR3 reads CASSESGQGYNEQFF. CDR3 coding DNA: TGTGCCAGCAGTGAGTCGGGACAGGGTTACAATGAGCAGTTCTTC. This chain links TRBV2 with TRBJ2-1, with 9 bases identical to TRBD1. The V gene's germline CDR1 is SNHLY and CDR2 FYNNEI. V lost 3 bases to trimming and J lost 4 bases; unmatched junction nucleotides: 4. The CDR3 runs to 15 residues.

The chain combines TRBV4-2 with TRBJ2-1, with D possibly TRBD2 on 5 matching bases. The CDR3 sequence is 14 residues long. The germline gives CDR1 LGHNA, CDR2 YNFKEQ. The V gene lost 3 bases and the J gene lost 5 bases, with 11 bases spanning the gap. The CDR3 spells CASSHSDFNNEQFF. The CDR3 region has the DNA TGTGCCAGCAGCCACTCGGACTTTAACAATGAGCAGTTCTTC.

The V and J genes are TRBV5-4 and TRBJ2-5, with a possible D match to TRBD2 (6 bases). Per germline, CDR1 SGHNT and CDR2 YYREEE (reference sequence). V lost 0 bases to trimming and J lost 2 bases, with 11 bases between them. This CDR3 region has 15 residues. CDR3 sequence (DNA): TGTGCCAGCAGCTTGGACGGGAGTTCGCAAGAGACCCAGTACTTC. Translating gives CASSLDGSSQETQYF.

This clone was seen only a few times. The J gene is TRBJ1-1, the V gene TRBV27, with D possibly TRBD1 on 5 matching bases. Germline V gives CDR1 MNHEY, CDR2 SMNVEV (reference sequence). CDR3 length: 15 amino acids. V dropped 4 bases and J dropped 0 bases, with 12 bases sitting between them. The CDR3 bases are TGTGCCAGCAGTTCCGGGGGGGATTTGAACACTGAAGCTTTCTTT. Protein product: CASSSGGDLNTEAFF.

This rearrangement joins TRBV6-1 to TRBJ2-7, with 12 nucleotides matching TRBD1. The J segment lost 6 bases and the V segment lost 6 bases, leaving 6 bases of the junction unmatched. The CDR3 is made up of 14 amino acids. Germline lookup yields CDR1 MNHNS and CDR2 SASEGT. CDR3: CASSTGTGGGEQYF. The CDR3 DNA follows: TGTGCCAGCAGCACCGGGACAGGGGGCGGCGAGCAGTACTTC.

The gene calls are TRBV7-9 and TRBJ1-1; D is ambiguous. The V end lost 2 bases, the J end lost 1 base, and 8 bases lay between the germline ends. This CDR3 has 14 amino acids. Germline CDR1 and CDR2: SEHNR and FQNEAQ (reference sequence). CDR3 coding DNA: TGTGCCAGCAGCTTATCAGGAGGGAACACTGAAGCTTTCTTT. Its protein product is CASSLSGGNTEAFF.

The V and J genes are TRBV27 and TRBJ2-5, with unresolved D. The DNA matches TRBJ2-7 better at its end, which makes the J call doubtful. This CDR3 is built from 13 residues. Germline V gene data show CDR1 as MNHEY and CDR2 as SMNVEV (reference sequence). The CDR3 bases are TGTGCCAGCAGTTTAGACAACTCCTACGAGCAGTACTTC. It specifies CASSLDNSYEQYF.

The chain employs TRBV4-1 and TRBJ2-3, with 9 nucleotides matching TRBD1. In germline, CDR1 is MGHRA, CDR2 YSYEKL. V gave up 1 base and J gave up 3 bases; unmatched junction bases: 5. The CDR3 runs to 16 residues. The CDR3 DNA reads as TGCGCCAGCAGCCAAGTAGGGGGACAGGGAACAGATACGCAGTATTTT. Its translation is CASSQVGGQGTDTQYF.

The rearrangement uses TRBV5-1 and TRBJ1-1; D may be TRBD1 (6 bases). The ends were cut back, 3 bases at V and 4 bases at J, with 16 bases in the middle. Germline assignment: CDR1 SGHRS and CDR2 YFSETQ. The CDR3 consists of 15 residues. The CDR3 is CASSSLGGGITEAFF. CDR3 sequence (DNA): TGCGCCAGCAGCTCCTTAGGGGGGGGAATCACTGAAGCTTTCTTT.

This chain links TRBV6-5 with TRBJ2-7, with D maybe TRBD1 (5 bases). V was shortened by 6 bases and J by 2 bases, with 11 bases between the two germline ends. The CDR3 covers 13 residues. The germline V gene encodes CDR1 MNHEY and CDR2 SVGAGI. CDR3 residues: CASRLTGAYEQYF. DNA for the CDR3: TGTGCCAGCAGACTTACAGGAGCCTACGAGCAGTACTTC.

The CDR3 nucleotides read TGTGCCAGCAGTGGACGCACAGGGTCCACCGGGGAGCTGTTTTTT. Its protein is CASSGRTGSTGELFF. The J gene is TRBJ2-2, the V gene TRBV25-1; tentative D call: TRBD1 (6 bases). Germline V gene data show CDR1 as MGHDK and CDR2 as SYGVNS. The CDR3 spans 15 residues. V was cut by 4 bases and J by 4 bases, with 13 bases left in between.

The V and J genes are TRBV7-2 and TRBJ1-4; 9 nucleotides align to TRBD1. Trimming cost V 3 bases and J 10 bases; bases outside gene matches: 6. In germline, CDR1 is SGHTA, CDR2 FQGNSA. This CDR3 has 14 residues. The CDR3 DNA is TGTGCCAGCAGCTTCGGGACAGGGAGCGGAAAACTGTTTTTT. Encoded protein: CASSFGTGSGKLFF.

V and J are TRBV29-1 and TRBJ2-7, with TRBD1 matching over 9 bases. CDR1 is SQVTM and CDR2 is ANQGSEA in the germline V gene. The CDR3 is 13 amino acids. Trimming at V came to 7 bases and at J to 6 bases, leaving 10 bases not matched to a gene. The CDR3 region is CSAIRTGEGEQYF. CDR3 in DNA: TGCAGCGCCATACGGACAGGGGAAGGCGAGCAGTACTTC.

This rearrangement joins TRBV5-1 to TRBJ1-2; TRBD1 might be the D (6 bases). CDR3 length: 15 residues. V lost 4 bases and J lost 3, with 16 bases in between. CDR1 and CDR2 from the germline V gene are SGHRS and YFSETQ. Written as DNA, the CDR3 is TGCGCCAGCAGCGGGAGGGGCGGGGGCGACTATGGCTACACCTTC. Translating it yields CASSGRGGGDYGYTF.

The CDR3 DNA reads TGCAGCGACGAGACTAGCGGGAGTATCGAGACCCAGTACTTC. It codes for CSDETSGSIETQYF. The chain links TRBV29-1 to TRBJ2-5; 12 nucleotides line up with TRBD2. The CDR3 length is 14 residues. CDR1 and CDR2 from the germline V gene are SQVTM and ANQGSEA. With V trimmed by 7 bases and J by 5 bases, 8 bases remained unmatched.

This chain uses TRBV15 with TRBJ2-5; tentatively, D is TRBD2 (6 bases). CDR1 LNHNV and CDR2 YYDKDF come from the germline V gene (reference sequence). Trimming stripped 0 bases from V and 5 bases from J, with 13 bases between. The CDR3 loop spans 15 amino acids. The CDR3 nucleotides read TGTGCCACCAGCAGAGACCGGGAGCGCTTGGAGACCCAGTACTTC. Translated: CATSRDRERLETQYF.

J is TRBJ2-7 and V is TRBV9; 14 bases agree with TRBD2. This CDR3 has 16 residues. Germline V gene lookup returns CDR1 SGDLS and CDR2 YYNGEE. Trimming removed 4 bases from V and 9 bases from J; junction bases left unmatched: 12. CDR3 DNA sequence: TGTGCCAGCAGCCGCCGCCCGGGACTAGCGGGAGTAGGGCAGTACTTC. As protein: CASSRRPGLAGVGQYF.

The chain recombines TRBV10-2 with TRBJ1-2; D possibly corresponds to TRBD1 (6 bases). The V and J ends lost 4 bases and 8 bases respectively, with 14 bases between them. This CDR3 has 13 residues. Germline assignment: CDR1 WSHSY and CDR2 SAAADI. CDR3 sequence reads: CASSVDRIRGYTF. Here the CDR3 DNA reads TGCGCCAGCAGTGTCGACAGGATAAGAGGCTACACCTTC.

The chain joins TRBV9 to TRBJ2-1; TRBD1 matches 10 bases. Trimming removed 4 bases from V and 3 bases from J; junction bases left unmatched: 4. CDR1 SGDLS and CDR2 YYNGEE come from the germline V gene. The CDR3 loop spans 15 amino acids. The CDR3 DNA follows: TGTGCCAGCAGCCTCTGGACAGGGGGCTACAATGAGCAGTTCTTC. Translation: CASSLWTGGYNEQFF. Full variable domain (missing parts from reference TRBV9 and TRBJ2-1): DSGVTQTPKHLITATGQRVTLRCSPRSGDLSVYWYQQSLDQGLQFLIQYYNGEERAKGNILERFSAQQFPDLHSELNLSSLELGDSALYFCASSLWTGGYNEQFFGPGTRLTVL.

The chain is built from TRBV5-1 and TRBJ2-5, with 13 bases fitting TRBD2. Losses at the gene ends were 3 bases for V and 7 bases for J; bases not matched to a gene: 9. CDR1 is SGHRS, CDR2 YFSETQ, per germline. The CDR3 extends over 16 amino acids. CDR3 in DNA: TGCGCCAGCAGCTCAGGGGGGACTAGCGGGGATGCGACCCAGTACTTC. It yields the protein CASSSGGTSGDATQYF.

In DNA, the CDR3 is TGTGCCAGCAGTGTCCGGCTCGGAGGGTCCGCCAAAAACATTCAGTACTTC. It encodes CASSVRLGGSAKNIQYF. This sequence joins TRBV2 and TRBJ2-4, with D tentatively TRBD2 (6 bases). Germline loops: CDR1 SNHLY, CDR2 FYNNEI. CDR3 size: 17 residues. Trimming took 4 bases from V and 1 from J, leaving 17 bases between them.

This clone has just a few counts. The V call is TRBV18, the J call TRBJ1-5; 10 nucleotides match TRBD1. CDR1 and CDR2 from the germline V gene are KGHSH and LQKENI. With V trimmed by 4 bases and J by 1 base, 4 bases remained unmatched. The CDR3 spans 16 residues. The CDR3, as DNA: TGTGCCAGCTCACTGTCGGGACAGGGGAGCAATCAGCCCCAGCATTTT. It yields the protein CASSLSGQGSNQPQHF.